The 2 T cell receptor beta chains below all came from one sample that was sequenced in a study of T cells in Graves' hyperthyroidism and ophthalmopathy. TCR beta CDR3 regions were amplified from RNA. When the TCR CDR3 underwent first-round RT-PCR, the HTBI primer set was used. MiXCR, applied by TCRdb to the multiplex PCR reads, yields one record per CDR3 protein. The sample consists of a few hundred thousand distinct CDR3 sequences, approximately 15% of them appearing once. The sample taken for sequencing was blood. The receptors shown here come from a woman under 40 with Graves' hyperthyroidism that later progressed to Graves' ophthalmopathy.

This clonotype was counted at least ten times. V gene TRBV18 combines with J gene TRBJ1-4; TRBD1 matches 7 bases. Germline V CDR1 and CDR2: KGHSH, LQKENI. The CDR3 consists of 14 residues. Trimming took 6 bases from V and 8 from J; bases not matched to a gene: 9. CDR3 sequence reads: CASSTGTVGEKLFF. The CDR3, as DNA: TGTGCCAGCTCGACCGGGACAGTAGGCGAAAAACTGTTTTTT.

This clonotype appeared many times. The chain employs TRBV7-9 and TRBJ2-5, with D perhaps assigned TRBD1 or TRBD2 (5 bases each). The CDR3 sequence is 15 residues long. Between the trimmed V and J ends, which lost 1 base and 4 bases, there was a span of 13 bases. The germline V gene encodes CDR1 SEHNR and CDR2 FQNEAQ (reference sequence). For the CDR3, the DNA is TGTGCCAGCAGCTTAGAGGGTACGGGGACAGAGACCCAGTACTTC. Translating gives CASSLEGTGTETQYF.